What follows are 3 T cell receptor beta chains derived from one specimen sequenced in a study of blood T cells in healthy people across ages. Next came a second PCR, run for about 6 to 12 cycles, which used a sample-barcoded 5' primer along with a J-beta primer mix. TCRdb itself ran the 5' RACE reads through MiXCR, one entry per CDR3 protein. The sample carries about 970,000 distinct CDR3 sequences, approximately 50% recorded once. Sequencing was done on a sample of blood. The source is a woman aged 60-70 years in good health.

The chain combines TRBV4-2 with TRBJ2-5; 11 bases match TRBD2. Judging by the DNA end, TRBJ2-4 fits better; the J call may be wrong. The CDR3 contains 16 residues. Germline V gene lookup returns CDR1 LGHNA and CDR2 YNFKEQ. For the CDR3, the DNA is TGTGCCAGCAGCCATAGACTAGCGGGATGGGACAACATTCAGTACTTC. This gives the protein CASSHRLAGWDNIQYF.

V is TRBV15 and J is TRBJ2-7, with D perhaps matching TRBD1 (6 bases). The V gene's germline CDR1 is LNHNV and CDR2 YYDKDF (reference sequence). V dropped 2 bases and J dropped 1 base, with 18 bases sitting between them. The CDR3 length is 17 residues. The CDR3 DNA is TGTGCCACCAGCAGACTTCCCGGGACAAGCTTTTCCTACGAGCAGTACTTC. Translated, it gives CATSRLPGTSFSYEQYF.

CDR3 nucleotides: TGCAGCGTTGGAACTAGCGGGGCAGATACGCAGTATTTT. Its translation is CSVGTSGADTQYF. The rearrangement links TRBV29-1 to TRBJ2-3, with 10 bases lining up with TRBD2. The germline CDR1 and CDR2 sequences are SQVTM and ANQGSEA. J lost 4 bases, V lost 4 bases, and 2 bases had no gene match. CDR3 length: 13 amino acids.